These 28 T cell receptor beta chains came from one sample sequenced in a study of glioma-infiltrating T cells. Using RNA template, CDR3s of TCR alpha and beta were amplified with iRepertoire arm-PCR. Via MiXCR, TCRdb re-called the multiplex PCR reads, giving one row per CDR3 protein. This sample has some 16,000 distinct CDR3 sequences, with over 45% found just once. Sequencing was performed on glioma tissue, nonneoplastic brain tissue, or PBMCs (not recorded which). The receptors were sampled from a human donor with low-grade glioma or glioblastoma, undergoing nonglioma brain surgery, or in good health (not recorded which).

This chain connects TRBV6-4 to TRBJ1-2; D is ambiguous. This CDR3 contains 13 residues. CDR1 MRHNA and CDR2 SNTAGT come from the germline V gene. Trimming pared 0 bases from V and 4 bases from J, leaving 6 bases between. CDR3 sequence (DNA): TGTGCCAGCAGTGACTCAGGAGGCTATGGCTACACCTTC. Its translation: CASSDSGGYGYTF.

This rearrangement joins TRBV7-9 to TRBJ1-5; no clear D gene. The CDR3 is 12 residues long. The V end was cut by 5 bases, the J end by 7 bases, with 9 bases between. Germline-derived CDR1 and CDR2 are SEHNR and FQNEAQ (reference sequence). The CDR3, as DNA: TGTGCCAGCAGCCGAGCGGGACAGCCCCAGCATTTT. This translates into CASSRAGQPQHF.

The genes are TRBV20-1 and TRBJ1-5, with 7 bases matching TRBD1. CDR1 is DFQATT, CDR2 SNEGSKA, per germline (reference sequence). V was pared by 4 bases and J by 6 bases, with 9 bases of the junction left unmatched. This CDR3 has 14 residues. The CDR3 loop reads CSATLDRERQPQHF. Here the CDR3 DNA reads TGCAGTGCTACCCTTGACAGGGAGCGTCAGCCCCAGCATTTT.

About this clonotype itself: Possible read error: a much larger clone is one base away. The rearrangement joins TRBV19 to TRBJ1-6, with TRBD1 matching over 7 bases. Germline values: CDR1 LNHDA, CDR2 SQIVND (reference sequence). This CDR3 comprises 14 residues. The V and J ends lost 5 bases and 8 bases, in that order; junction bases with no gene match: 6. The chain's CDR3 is CASSEGTVYSPLHF. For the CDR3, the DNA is TGTGCCAGTAGTGAGGGGACAGTGTATTCACCCCTCCACTTT.

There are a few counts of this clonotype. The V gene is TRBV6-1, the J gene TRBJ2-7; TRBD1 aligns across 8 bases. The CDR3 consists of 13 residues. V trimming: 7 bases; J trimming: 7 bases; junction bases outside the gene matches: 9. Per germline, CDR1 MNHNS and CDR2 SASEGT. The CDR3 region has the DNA TGTGCCAGCAACCTCAGGGGGCGAGGGGAGCAGTACTTC. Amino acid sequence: CASNLRGRGEQYF.

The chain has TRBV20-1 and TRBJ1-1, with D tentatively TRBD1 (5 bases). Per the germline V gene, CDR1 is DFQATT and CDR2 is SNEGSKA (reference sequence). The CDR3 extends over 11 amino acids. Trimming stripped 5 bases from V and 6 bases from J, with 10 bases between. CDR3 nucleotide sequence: TGCAGTGCTGCAGGGACGGCTGAAGCTTTCTTT. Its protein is CSAAGTAEAFF.

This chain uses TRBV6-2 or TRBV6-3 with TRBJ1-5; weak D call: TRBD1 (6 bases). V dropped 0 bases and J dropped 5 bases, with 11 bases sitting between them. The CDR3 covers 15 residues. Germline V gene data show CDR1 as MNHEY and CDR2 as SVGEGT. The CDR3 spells CASSYSTRGDQPQHF. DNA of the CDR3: TGTGCCAGCAGTTACTCGACCAGGGGTGATCAGCCCCAGCATTTT.

The CDR3 DNA sequence: TGTGCCAGCAGCCCCGGCCGGGATGAGACCCAGTACTTC. This gives the protein CASSPGRDETQYF. The chain is built from TRBV7-2 and TRBJ2-5; maybe TRBD2 (5 bases). Per the germline V gene, CDR1 is SGHTA and CDR2 is FQGNSA. The V end lost 5 bases, the J end lost 5 bases, and 12 bases lay between the germline ends. This CDR3 has 13 amino acids.

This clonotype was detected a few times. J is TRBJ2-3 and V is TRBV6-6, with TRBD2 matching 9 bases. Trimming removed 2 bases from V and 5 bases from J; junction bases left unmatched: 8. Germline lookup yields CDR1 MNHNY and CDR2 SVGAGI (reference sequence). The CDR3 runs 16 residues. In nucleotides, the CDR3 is TGTGCCAGCAGTTACGGTGTTAGCGGGAGAAAAGATACGCAGTATTTT. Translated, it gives CASSYGVSGRKDTQYF.

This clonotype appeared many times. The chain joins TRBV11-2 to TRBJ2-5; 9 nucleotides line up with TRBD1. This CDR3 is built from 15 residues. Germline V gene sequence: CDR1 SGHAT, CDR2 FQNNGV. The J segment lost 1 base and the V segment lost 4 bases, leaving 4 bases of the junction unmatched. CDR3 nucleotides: TGTGCCAGCAGCTCCTTGGGACAGGGCCAAGAGACCCAGTACTTC. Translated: CASSSLGQGQETQYF.

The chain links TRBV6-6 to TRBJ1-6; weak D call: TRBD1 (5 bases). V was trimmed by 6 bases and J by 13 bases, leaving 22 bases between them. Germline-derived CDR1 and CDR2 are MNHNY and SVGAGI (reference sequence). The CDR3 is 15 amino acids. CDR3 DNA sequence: TGTGCCAGCAGGACCGGGGACCAGATCCTCTTGCCCCTCCACTTT. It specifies CASRTGDQILLPLHF.

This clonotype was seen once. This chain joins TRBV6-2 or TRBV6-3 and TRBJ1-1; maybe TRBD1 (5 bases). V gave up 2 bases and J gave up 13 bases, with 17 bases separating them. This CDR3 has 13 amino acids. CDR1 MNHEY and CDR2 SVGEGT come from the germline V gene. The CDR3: CASSYNGDGVIFF. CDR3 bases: TGTGCCAGCAGTTACAATGGGGACGGGGTCATTTTCTTT.

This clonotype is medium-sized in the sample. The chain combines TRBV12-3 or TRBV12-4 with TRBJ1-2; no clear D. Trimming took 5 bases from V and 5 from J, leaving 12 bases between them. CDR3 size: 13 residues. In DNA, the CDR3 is TGTGCCAGCAGTCCCTTGAGTGTTTATGGCTACACCTTC. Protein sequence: CASSPLSVYGYTF.

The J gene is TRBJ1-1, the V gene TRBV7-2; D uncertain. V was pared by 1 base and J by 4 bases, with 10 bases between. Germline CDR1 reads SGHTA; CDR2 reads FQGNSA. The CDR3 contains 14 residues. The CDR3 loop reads CASSLDRGGTEAFF. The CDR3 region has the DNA TGTGCCAGCAGCTTAGATCGGGGTGGCACTGAAGCTTTCTTT.

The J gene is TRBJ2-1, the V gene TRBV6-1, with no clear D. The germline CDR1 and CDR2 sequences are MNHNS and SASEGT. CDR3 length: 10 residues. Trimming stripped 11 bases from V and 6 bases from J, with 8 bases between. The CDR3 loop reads CASGRNEQFF. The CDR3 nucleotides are TGTGCCTCCGGGCGCAATGAGCAGTTCTTC.

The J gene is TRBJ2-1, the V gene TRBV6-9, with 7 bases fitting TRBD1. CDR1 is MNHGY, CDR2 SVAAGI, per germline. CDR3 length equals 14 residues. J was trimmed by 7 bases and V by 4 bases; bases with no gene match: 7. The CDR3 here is CASSLTGVWNEQFF. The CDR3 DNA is TGTGCCAGCAGTTTAACAGGGGTTTGGAATGAGCAGTTCTTC.

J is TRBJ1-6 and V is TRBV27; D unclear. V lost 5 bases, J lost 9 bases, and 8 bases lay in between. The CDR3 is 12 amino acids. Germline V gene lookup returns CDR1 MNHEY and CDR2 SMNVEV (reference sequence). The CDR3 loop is CASSGRLSPLHF. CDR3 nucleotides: TGTGCCAGCAGTGGACGGCTTTCACCCCTCCACTTT.

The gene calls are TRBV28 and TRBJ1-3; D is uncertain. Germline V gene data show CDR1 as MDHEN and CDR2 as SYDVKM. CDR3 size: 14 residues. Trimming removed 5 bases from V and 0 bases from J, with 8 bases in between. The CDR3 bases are TGTGCCAGCAGTGTCCTAAACTCTGGAAACACCATATATTTT. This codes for CASSVLNSGNTIYF.

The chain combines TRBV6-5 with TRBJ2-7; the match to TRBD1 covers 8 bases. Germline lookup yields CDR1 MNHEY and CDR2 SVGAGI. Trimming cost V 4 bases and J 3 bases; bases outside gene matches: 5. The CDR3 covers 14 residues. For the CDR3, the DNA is TGTGCCAGCAGTTCGTGGGACAGGAGCTACGAGCAGTACTTC. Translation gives CASSSWDRSYEQYF.

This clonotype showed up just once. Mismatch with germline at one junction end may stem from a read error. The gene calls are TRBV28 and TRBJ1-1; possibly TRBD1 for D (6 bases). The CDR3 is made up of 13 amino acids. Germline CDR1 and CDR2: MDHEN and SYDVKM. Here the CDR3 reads CAISFDRNTEASF. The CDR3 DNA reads TGTGCCATTAGTTTCGACAGGAACACTGAAGCTTCCTTT. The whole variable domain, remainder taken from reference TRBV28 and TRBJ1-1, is DVKVTQSSRYLVKRTGEKVFLECVQDMDHENMFWYRQDPGLGLRLIYFSYDVKMKEKGDIPEGYSVSREKKERFSLILESASTNQTSMYLCAISFDRNTEASFGQGTRLTVV.

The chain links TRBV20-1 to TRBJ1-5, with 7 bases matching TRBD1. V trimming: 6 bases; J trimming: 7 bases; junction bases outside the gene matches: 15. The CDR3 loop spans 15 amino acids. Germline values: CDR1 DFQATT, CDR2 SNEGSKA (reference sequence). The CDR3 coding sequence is TGCAGTGCAGACTCCGGGACAGAAAAACACCAGCCCCAGCATTTT. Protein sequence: CSADSGTEKHQPQHF.

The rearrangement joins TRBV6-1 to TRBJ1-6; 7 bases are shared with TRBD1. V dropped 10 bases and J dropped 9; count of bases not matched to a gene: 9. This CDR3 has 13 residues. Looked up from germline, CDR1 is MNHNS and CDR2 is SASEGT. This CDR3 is CATSTGIGSPLHF. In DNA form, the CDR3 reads TGTGCCACTTCGACAGGGATCGGTTCACCCCTCCACTTT.

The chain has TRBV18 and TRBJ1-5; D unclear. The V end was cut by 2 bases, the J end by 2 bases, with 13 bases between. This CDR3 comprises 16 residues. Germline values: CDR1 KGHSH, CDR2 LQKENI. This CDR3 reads CASSPGTGTGNQPQHF. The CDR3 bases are TGTGCCAGCTCACCAGGAACGGGTACGGGCAATCAGCCCCAGCATTTT.

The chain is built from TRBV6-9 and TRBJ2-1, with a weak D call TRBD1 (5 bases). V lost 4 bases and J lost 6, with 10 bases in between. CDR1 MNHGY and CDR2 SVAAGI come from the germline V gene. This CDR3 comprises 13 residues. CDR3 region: CASSLSRANEQFF. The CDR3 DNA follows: TGTGCCAGCAGTTTAAGCAGGGCCAATGAGCAGTTCTTC.

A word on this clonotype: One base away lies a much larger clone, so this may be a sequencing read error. CDR3: CASSWGYTEALF. As DNA, the CDR3 is TGTGCCAGCAGTTGGGGTTACACTGAAGCTCTCTTT. V usage is TRBV6-1 and J usage is TRBJ1-1, with D hard to call. CDR1 and CDR2 from the germline V gene are MNHNS and SASEGT. This CDR3 contains 12 residues.

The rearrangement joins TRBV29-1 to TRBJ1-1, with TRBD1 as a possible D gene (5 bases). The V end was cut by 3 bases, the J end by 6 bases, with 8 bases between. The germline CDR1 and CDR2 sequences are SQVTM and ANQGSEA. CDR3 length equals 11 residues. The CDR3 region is CSVEAGPEAFF. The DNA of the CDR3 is TGCAGCGTTGAGGCAGGGCCTGAAGCTTTCTTT. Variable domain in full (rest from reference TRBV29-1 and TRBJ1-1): SAVISQKPSRDICQRGTSLTIQCQVDSQVTMMFWYRQQPGQSLTLIATANQGSEATYESGFVIDKFPISRPNLTFSTLTVSNMSPEDSSIYLCSVEAGPEAFFGQGTRLTVV.

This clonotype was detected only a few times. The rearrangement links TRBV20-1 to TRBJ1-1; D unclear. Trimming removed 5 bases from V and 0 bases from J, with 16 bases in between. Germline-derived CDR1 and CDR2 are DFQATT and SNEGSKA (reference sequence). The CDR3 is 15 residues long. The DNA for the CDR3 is TGCAGTGCTGGGTGGGCCGCCGGAGTGAACACTGAAGCTTTCTTT. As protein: CSAGWAAGVNTEAFF.

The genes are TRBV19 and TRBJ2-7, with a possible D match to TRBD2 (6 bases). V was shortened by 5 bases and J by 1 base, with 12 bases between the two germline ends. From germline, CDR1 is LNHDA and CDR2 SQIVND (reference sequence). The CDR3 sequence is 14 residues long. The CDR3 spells CASSYSSGSYEQYF. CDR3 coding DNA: TGTGCCAGTAGTTATTCGAGCGGGTCCTACGAGCAGTACTTC.